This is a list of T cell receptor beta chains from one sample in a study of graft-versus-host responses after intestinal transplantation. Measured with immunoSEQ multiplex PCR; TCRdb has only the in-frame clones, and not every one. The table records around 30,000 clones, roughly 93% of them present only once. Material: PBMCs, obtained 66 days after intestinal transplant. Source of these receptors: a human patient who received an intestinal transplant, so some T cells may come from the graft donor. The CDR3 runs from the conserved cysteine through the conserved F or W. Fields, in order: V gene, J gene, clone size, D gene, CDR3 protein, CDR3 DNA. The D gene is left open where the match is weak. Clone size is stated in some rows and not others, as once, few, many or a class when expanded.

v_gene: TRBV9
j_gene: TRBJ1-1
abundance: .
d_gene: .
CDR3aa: CASSFSEGTEAFF
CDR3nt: TGTGCCAGCAGCTTCTCCGAGGGGACTGAAGCTTTCTTT

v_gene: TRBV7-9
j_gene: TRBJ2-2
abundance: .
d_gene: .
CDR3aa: CASSLVLNTGELFF
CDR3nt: TGTGCCAGCAGCTTAGTTTTAAACACCGGGGAGCTGTTTTTT

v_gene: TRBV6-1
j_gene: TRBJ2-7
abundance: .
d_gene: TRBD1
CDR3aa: CASSQGATYEQYF
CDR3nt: TGTGCCAGCAGTCAGGGGGCTACCTACGAGCAGTACTTC

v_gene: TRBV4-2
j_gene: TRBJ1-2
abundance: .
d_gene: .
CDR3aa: CASSQDPVGYTF
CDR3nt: TGTGCCAGCAGCCAAGATCCCGTTGGCTACACCTTC

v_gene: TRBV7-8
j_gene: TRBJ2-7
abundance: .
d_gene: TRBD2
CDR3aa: CASSGTSGSSYEQYF
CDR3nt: TGTGCCAGCAGCGGGACTAGCGGCAGCTCCTACGAGCAGTACTTC

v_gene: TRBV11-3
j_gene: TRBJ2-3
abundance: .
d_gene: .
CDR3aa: CASSLGGRTDTQYF
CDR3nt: TGTGCCAGCAGCTTAGGAGGCCGTACAGATACGCAGTATTTT

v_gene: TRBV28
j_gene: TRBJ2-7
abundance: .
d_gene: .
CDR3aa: CASSLNPISVSRSYEQYF
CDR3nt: TGTGCCAGCAGTCTAAACCCGATTAGCGTGTCTCGCTCCTACGAGCAGTACTTC

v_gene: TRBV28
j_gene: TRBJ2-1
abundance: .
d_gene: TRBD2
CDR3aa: CASSSPSGGSSYNEQFF
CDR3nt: TGTGCCAGCAGTTCCCCAAGCGGGGGGAGCTCCTACAATGAGCAGTTCTTC

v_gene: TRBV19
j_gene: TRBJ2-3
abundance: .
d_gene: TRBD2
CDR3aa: CATGGDPTDTDTQYF
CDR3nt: TGTGCCACCGGGGGGGACCCCACCGACACAGATACGCAGTATTTT

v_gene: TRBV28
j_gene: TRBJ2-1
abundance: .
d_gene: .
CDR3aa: CASSLVYNEQFF
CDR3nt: TGTGCCAGCAGTTTAGTGTACAATGAGCAGTTCTTC

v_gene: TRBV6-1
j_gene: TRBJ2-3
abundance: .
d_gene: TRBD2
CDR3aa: CASSPPSGRTDTQYF
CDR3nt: TGTGCCAGCAGTCCTCCTAGCGGGAGGACAGATACGCAGTATTTT

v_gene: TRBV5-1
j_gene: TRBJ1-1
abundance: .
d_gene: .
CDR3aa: CASSWGTEAFF
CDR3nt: TGCGCCAGCAGCTGGGGCACTGAAGCTTTCTTT

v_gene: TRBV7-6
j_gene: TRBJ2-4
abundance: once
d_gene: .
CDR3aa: CASSLGGTKNIQYF
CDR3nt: TGTGCCAGCAGCTTAGGGGGTACCAAAAACATTCAGTACTTC

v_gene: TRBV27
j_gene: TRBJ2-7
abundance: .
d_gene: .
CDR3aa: CASSLGYGYEQYF
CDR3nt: TGTGCCAGCAGTTTAGGTTATGGCTACGAGCAGTACTTC

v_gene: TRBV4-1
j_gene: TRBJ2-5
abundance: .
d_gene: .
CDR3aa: CASSQDTGEWGKTQYF
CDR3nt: TGCGCCAGCAGCCAAGATACTGGGGAGTGGGGCAAGACCCAGTACTTC

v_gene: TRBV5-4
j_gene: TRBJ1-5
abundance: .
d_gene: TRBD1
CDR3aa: CASSFGGQGAGGNQPQHF
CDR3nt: TGTGCCAGCAGCTTCGGGGGCCAGGGGGCAGGCGGTAATCAGCCCCAGCATTTT

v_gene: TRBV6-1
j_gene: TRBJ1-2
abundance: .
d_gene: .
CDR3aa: CASSERLDSQNGYTF
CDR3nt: TGTGCCAGCAGTGAAAGACTGGACAGCCAGAATGGCTACACCTTC

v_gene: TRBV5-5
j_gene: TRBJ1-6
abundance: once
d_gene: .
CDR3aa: CASSLDLTYNSPLHF
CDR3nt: TGTGCCAGCAGCTTGGATCTCACCTATAATTCACCCCTCCACTTT

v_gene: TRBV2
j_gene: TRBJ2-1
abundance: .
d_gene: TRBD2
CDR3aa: CASSTGGIPGRHNEQFF
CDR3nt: TGTGCCAGCAGTACGGGGGGGATTCCGGGACGGCACAATGAGCAGTTCTTC

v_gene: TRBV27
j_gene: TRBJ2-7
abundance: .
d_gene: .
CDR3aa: CASSLLGGQSSYEQYF
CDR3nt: TGTGCCAGCAGTTTATTGGGGGGACAGAGCTCCTACGAGCAGTACTTC

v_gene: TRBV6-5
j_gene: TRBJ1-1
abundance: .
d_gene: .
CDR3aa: CASSYVEEAFF
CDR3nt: TGTGCCAGCAGTTACGTGGAGGAAGCTTTCTTT

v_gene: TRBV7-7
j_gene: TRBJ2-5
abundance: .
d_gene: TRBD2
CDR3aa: CASSSRTGGETQYF
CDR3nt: TGTGCCAGCAGCTCGAGAACGGGGGGGGAGACCCAGTACTTC

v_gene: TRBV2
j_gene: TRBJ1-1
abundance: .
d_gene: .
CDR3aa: CASSEAKLNTEAFF
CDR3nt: TGTGCCAGCAGTGAAGCTAAACTGAACACTGAAGCTTTCTTT

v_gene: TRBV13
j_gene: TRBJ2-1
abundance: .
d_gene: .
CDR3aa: CASSSPTDTYNEQFF
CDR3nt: TGTGCCAGCAGCTCGCCCACTGACACTTACAATGAGCAGTTCTTC

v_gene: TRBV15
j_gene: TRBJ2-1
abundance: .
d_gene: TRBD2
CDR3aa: CATSRGNIIAGGPRNEQFF
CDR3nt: TGTGCCACCAGCAGAGGAAACATTATAGCGGGAGGGCCTCGGAATGAGCAGTTCTTC

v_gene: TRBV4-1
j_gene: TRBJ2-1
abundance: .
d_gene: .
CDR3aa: CASSPPRGASYNEQFF
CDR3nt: TGCGCCAGCAGCCCGCCGCGGGGCGCCTCCTACAATGAGCAGTTCTTC

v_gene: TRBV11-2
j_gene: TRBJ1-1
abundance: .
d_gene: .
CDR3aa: CASSLHGSMNTEAFF
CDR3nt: TGTGCCAGCAGCCTTCACGGCAGTATGAACACTGAAGCTTTCTTT

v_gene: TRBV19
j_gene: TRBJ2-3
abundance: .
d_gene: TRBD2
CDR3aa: CASSIAGGGTDTQYF
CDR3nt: TGTGCCAGTAGTATAGCGGGGGGGGGCACAGATACGCAGTATTTT

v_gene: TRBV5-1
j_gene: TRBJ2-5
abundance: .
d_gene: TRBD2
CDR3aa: CASSLGGGETQYF
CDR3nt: TGCGCCAGCAGCTTGGGCGGGGGAGAGACCCAGTACTTC

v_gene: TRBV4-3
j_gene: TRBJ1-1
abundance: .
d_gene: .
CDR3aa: CASSLGSEAFF
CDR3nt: TGCGCCAGCAGCCTAGGGTCTGAAGCTTTCTTT

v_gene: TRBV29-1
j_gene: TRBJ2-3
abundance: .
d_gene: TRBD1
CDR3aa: CSADGRTGQRADTQYF
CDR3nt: TGCAGCGCCGACGGTCGGACAGGGCAGAGGGCAGATACGCAGTATTTT

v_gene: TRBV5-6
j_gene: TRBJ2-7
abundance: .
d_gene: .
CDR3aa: CATHAGRAEIWEQYF
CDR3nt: TGTGCCACACACGCGGGCAGGGCGGAGATTTGGGAGCAGTACTTC

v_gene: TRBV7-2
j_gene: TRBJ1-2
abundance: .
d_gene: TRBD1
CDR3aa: CASSVDYPQGVYYGYTF
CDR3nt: TGTGCCAGCAGCGTAGACTACCCACAGGGGGTGTACTATGGCTACACCTTC